This T cell receptor beta chain was captured by sequencing in a study of CD8 T cells in ankylosing spondylitis. The sample holds many counts of this clonotype. The antigen is not known. Study results and caveats: A TCR beta motif of under 10 highly homologous variants appeared characteristic of ankylosing spondylitis blood. Reportedly, significant enrichment of disease-linked clones occurred in matched ankylosing spondylitis synovial fluid.

Trimming stripped 2 bases from V and 6 bases from J, with 10 bases between. This CDR3 contains 13 residues. Germline V gene sequence: CDR1 SGHTA, CDR2 FQGNSA. Libraries for TCR beta were made by quantitative 5'-RACE with molecular barcodes. One entry per CDR3 protein results from TCRdb running MiXCR on the 5' RACE reads. The repertoire holds 500,000 to 650,000 distinct CDR3 sequences, approximately 5% seen once, with under 4.5% in the top ten. Sequences were obtained from blood, either unsorted or a sorted T cell fraction (not recorded which). J is TRBJ1-1 and V is TRBV7-2, with a tentative D call TRBD1 (5 bases). The sequence was collected from a male donor with ankylosing spondylitis. CDR3 in DNA: TGTGCCAGCAGCTTAAGGGGAAACGCTGAAGCTTTCTTT. Protein: CASSLRGNAEAFF.